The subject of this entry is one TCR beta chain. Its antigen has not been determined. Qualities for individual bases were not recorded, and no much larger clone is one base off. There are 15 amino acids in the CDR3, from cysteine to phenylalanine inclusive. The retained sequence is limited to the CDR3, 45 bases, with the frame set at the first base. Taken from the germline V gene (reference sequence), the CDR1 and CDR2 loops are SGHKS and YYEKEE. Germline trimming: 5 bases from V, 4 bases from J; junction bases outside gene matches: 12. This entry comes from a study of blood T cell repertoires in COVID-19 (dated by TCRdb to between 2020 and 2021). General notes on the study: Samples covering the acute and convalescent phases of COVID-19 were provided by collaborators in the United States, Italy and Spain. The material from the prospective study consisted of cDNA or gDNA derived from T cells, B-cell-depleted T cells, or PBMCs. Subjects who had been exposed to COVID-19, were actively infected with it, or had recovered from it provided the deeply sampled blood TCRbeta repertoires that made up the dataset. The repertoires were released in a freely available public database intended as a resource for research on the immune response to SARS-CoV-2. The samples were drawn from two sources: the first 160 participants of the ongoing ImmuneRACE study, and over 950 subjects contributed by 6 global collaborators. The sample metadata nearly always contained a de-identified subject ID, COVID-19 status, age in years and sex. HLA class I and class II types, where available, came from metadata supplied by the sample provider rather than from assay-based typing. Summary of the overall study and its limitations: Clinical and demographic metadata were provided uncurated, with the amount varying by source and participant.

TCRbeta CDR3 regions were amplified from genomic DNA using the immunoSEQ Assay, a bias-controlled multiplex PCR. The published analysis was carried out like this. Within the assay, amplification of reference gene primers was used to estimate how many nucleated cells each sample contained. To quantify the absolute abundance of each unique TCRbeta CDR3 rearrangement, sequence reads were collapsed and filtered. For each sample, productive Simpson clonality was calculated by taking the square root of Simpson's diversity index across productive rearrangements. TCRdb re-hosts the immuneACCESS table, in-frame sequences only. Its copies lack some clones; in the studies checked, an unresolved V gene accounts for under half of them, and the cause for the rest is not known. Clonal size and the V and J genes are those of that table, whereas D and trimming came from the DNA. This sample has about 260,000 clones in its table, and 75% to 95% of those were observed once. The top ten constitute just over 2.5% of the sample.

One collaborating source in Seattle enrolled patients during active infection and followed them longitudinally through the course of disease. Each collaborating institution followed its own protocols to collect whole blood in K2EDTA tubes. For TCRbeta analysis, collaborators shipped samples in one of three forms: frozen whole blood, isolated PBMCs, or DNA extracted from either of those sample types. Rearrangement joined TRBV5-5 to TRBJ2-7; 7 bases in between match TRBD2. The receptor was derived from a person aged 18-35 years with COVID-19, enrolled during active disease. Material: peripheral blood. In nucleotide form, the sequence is TGTGCCAGCAGTGCCCAAGCGGGGACCTGGTACGAGCAGTACTTC. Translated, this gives CASSAQAGTWYEQYF. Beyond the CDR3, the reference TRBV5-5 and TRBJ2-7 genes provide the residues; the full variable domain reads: DAGVTQSPTHLIKTRGQQVTLRCSPISGHKSVSWYQQVLGQGPQFIFQYYEKEERGRGNFPDRFSARQFPNYSSELNVNALLLGDSALYLCASSAQAGTWYEQYFGPGTRLTVT.